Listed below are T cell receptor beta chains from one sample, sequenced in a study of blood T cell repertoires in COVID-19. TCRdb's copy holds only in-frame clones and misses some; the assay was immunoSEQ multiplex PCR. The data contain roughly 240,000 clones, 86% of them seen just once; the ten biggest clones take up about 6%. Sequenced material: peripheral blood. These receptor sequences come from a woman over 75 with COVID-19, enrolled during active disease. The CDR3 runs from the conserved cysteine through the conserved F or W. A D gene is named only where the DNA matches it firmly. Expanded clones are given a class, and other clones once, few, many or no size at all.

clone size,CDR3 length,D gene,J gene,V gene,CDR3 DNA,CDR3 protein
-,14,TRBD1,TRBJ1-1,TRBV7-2,TGTGCCAGCGAACAGGGGGGAAGGAGAACTGAAGCTTTCTTT,CASEQGGRRTEAFF
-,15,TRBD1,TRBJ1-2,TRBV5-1,TGCGCCAGCGACCGGGGACAGGGGTCTAACTATGGCTACACCTTC,CASDRGQGSNYGYTF
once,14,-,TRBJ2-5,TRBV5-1,TGCGCCAGCAGCTCTATCCCAGGCGGGGAGACCCAGTACTTC,CASSSIPGGETQYF
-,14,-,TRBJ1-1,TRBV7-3,TGTGCCAGCAGCTTAATAGCGGGGAACACTGAAGCTTTCTTT,CASSLIAGNTEAFF
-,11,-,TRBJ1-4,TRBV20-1,TGCAGTGCTAGATGGAGGGAGAAACTGTTTTTT,CSARWREKLFF
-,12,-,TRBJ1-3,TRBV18,TGTGCCAGCTCACCACAAGCATACACCATATATTTT,CASSPQAYTIYF
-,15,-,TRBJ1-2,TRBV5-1,TGCGCCAGCAGCTTGGCCGCAGGCGGGCTCTATGGCTACACCTTC,CASSLAAGGLYGYTF
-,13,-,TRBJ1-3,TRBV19,TGTGCCAGTAACACCTTCTCTGGAAACACCATATATTTT,CASNTFSGNTIYF
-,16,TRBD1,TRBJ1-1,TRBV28,TGTGCCAGCAGCTTCTTTCCGGGACAGCGGTACACTGAAGCTTTCTTT,CASSFFPGQRYTEAFF
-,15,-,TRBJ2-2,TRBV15,TGTGCCACCAGCTACCCTGCACGAGTCACCGGGGAGCTGTTTTTT,CATSYPARVTGELFF
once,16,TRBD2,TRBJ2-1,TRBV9,TGTGCCAGCAGCCGGGGTAGCGGGGGCTCCTACAATGAGCAGTTCTTC,CASSRGSGGSYNEQFF
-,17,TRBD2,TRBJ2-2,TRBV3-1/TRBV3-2,TGTGCCAGCAGCCAAGGACTAGCGGGGTCGGTCACCGGGGAGCTGTTTTTT,CASSQGLAGSVTGELFF
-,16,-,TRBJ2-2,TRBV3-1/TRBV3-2,TGTGCCAGCAGTGAAGGACATAACGCCAACACCGGGGAGCTGTTTTTT,CASSEGHNANTGELFF
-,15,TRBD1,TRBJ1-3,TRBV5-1,TGCGCCAGCAGCTTGGGGACAGGGCGTGGAAACACCATATATTTT,CASSLGTGRGNTIYF
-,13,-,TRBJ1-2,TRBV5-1,TGCGCCAGCAGCCGGGAAGCTAACTATGGCTACACCTTC,CASSREANYGYTF
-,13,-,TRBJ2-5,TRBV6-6,TGTGCCAGCAGTAGAGTAACCCAAGAGACCCAGTACTTC,CASSRVTQETQYF
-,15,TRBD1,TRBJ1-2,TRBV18,TGTGCCAGCTCACCTCTGGGACAGGGGGCAGGCGGCTACACCTTC,CASSPLGQGAGGYTF
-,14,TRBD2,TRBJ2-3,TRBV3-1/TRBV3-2,TGTGCCAGCCTCGAGCGGGGGGGCACAGATACGCAGTATTTT,CASLERGGTDTQYF
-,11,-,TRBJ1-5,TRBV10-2,TGCGCCAGCAGTTCGGGGCAGCCCCAGCATTTT,CASSSGQPQHF
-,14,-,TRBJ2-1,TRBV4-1,TGCGCCAGCAGTCGACAGGCAGGTTACGATGAGCAGTTCTTC,CASSRQAGYDEQFF
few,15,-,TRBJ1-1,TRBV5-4,TGTGCCAGCAGCCGGGACTTAAATGGGGGAACTGAAGCTTTCTTT,CASSRDLNGGTEAFF
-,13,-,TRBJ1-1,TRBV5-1,TGCGCCAGCAGCTTGAGACAGAGGTCTGAAGCTTTCTTT,CASSLRQRSEAFF
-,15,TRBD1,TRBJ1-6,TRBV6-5,TGTGCCAGCACCAGGACAGGGATCTATAATTCACCCCTCCACTTT,CASTRTGIYNSPLHF
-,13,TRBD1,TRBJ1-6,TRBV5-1,TGCGCCAGCAGTTTAGACAGGGCTTCACCCCTCCACTTT,CASSLDRASPLHF
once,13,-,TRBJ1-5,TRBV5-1,TGCGCCAGCAGCTTGACGGGGGATCAGCCCCAGCATTTT,CASSLTGDQPQHF
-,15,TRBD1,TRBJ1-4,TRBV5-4,TGTGCCAGCAGCACCAGACAGGGTGGTAATGAAAAACTGTTTTTT,CASSTRQGGNEKLFF
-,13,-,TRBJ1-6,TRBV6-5,TGTGCCAGCAGCTACCTGTCCGATTCACCCCTCCACTTT,CASSYLSDSPLHF
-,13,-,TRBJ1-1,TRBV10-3,TGTGCCATCACCGGGGAGAGGAACACTGAAGCTTTCTTT,CAITGERNTEAFF
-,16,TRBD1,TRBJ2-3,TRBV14,TGTGCCAGCAGCCAAAGACAGGGGGCTGGCACAGATACGCAGTATTTT,CASSQRQGAGTDTQYF
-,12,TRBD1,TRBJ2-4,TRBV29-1,TGCAGCGTTGGGGCAGGGGGAAACATTCAGTACTTC,CSVGAGGNIQYF
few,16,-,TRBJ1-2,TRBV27,TGTGCCAGCAGTGCCCAGAAGGGGACTCCGAACTATGGCTACACCTTC,CASSAQKGTPNYGYTF
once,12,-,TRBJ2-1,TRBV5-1,TGCGCCAGCAGCTTAACAGGGAATGAGCAGTTCTTC,CASSLTGNEQFF
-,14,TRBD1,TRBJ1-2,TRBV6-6,TGTGCCAGCAGGGATAGACAGGGATCCTATGGCTACACCTTC,CASRDRQGSYGYTF
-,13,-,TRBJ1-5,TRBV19,TGTGCCAGTAGGGGCCAGGGTGAGGCGCCCCAGCATTTT,CASRGQGEAPQHF
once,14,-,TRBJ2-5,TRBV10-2,TGCGCCAGCGGAACGGCGGGGGCGAGGGAGACCCAGTACTTC,CASGTAGARETQYF
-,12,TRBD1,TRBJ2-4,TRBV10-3,TGTGCCATCAGTTCAGACAGGGGGCTTCAGTACTTC,CAISSDRGLQYF
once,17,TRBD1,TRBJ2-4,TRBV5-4,TGTGCCAGCAGCCCAGGGGGCGGAGAGAGGGGCAAAAACATTCAGTACTTC,CASSPGGGERGKNIQYF
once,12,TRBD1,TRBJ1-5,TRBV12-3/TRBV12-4,TGTGCCAGCAGGGACAGGAATCAGCCCCAGCATTTT,CASRDRNQPQHF
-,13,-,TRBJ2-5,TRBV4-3,TGCGCCAGCAGCCAAGACCTCCGGGAGACCCAGTACTTC,CASSQDLRETQYF
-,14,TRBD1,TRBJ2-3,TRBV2,TGTGCCAGCAAAGGGACAGGGGACACAGATACGCAGTATTTT,CASKGTGDTDTQYF
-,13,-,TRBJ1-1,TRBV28,TGTGCCCTCGGGCGGGGGATGAACACTGAAGCTTTCTTT,CALGRGMNTEAFF
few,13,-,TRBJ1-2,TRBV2,TGTGCCAGCAGTGAAAGAGGTAATAGTGGCTACACCTTC,CASSERGNSGYTF
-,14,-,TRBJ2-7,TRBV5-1,TGCGCCAGCAGCGCGGGACAGACTCCCTACGAGCAGTACTTC,CASSAGQTPYEQYF
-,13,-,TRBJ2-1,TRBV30,TGTGCCTGGAGTGTCACTAGAGGGTTTGAGCAGTTCTTC,CAWSVTRGFEQFF
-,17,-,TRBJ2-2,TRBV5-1,TGCGCCAGCAGCTTGGCCGCGGGACAGCCGTACACCGGGGAGCTGTTTTTT,CASSLAAGQPYTGELFF
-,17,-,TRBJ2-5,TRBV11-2,TGTGCCAGCAGCTTAAATCCCCGCGGGCGGGTTTCGGAGACCCAGTACTTC,CASSLNPRGRVSETQYF
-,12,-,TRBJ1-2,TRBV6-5,TGTGCCAGCGGAGGGCAGGGCTATGGCTACACCTTC,CASGGQGYGYTF
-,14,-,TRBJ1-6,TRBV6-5,TGTGCCAGCAGTTACTCTTGGAGGGATTCACCCCTCCACTTT,CASSYSWRDSPLHF